These 23 T cell receptor beta chains originate from one sample sequenced in a study of blood T cell repertoires in COVID-19. Generated by immunoSEQ multiplex PCR, the TCRdb table keeps only in-frame clones and is missing some. The sample yields tens of thousands of clones, around nine tenths seen once. The sample comprised peripheral blood. Every receptor here comes from a human donor with active COVID-19. The donor label of this sample is uncertain.

The V and J genes are TRBV4-3 and TRBJ2-7, with TRBD2 as a possible D gene (6 bases). Trimming took off 0 bases at V and 0 bases at J, with 12 bases between the two ends. The CDR3 has 16 amino acids. Per the germline V gene, CDR1 is LGHNA and CDR2 is YSLEER. CDR3 residues: CASSQDSTGSSYEQYF. The DNA for the CDR3 is TGCGCCAGCAGCCAAGATTCGACCGGGAGCTCCTACGAGCAGTACTTC.

This clone was picked up a small number of times. The genes are TRBV27 and TRBJ2-3, with D perhaps TRBD2 (6 bases). Trimming shortened V by 5 bases and J by 0 bases, and 18 bases separated the two germline ends. Germline assignment: CDR1 MNHEY and CDR2 SMNVEV (reference sequence). The CDR3 loop spans 17 amino acids. This CDR3 reads CASSPPLRRGSTDTQYF. DNA of the CDR3: TGTGCCAGCAGTCCCCCCCTCCGACGGGGGAGCACAGATACGCAGTATTTT.

The V and J genes are TRBV15 and TRBJ2-7; TRBD1 agrees at 7 bases. The CDR3 loop spans 19 amino acids. Germline-derived CDR1 and CDR2 are LNHNV and YYDKDF (reference sequence). The V gene end was trimmed by 0 bases and the J gene end by 4 bases; junction bases not matched to a gene: 18. The CDR3 spells CATSRDSPWDSRRTYEQYF. Written as DNA, the CDR3 is TGTGCCACCAGCAGAGATAGTCCTTGGGACAGCCGACGAACTTACGAGCAGTACTTC.

The chain uses TRBV6-5 and TRBJ1-1, with TRBD1 as a possible D gene (5 bases). From germline, CDR1 is MNHEY and CDR2 SVGAGI. Between the trimmed V and J ends, which lost 10 bases and 1 base, there was a span of 10 bases. The CDR3 is made up of 12 amino acids. As DNA, the CDR3 is TGTGCCACCGGCAGGGCGAACACTGAAGCTTTCTTT. This encodes CATGRANTEAFF.

This sequence joins TRBV24-1 and TRBJ2-5; D unresolved. Germline V lookup: CDR1 KGHDR, CDR2 SFDVKD. The V and J ends lost 2 bases and 1 base respectively, with 4 bases between them. CDR3 length equals 13 residues. CDR3 protein: CATSDSSQETQYF. CDR3 DNA sequence: TGTGCCACCAGTGATTCTAGCCAAGAGACCCAGTACTTC.

The chain joins TRBV10-3 to TRBJ2-2; D might be TRBD1 (6 bases). The CDR3 sequence is 15 residues long. The germline gives CDR1 ENHRY, CDR2 SYGVKD. Trimming removed 6 bases at V and 5 bases at J, with 16 bases between. The CDR3 coding sequence is TGTGCCATCAGCACAACAGGGTCGGGTACCGGGGAGCTGTTTTTT. Translation: CAISTTGSGTGELFF.

The rearrangement joins TRBV24-1 to TRBJ2-2; possibly TRBD2 for D (5 bases). Germline assignment: CDR1 KGHDR and CDR2 SFDVKD. Trimming took off 2 bases at V and 3 bases at J, with 12 bases between the two ends. The CDR3 consists of 16 residues. The CDR3 reads CATSDSLNSDTGELFF. CDR3 nucleotides: TGTGCCACCAGTGATTCACTTAATAGCGACACCGGGGAGCTGTTTTTT.

The rearrangement uses TRBV3-1 (or the pseudogene TRBV3-2) and TRBJ2-1; the match to TRBD2 covers 11 bases. V shed 1 base and J 8 bases; nucleotides not matched to a gene: 7. CDR3 length: 16 amino acids. Germline loops: CDR1 LGHDT, CDR2 YNNKEL (reference sequence). The CDR3 coding sequence is TGTGCCAGCAGCCAAGTTAGCGGGGGGGCTGCCCATGAGCAGTTCTTC. Translating it yields CASSQVSGGAAHEQFF.

This rearrangement joins TRBV6-5 to TRBJ1-1; 8 nucleotides align to TRBD1. This CDR3 has 15 residues. The ends lost 4 bases at V and 3 bases at J; junction bases unmatched: 7. Germline V gene sequence: CDR1 MNHEY, CDR2 SVGAGI. The CDR3 loop reads CASSFDRGGDTEAFF. The CDR3 DNA reads TGTGCCAGCAGTTTTGACAGGGGTGGGGACACTGAAGCTTTCTTT.

The chain combines TRBV29-1 with TRBJ2-7; 13 nucleotides match TRBD2. The CDR3 is 14 residues long. The J segment lost 3 bases and the V segment lost 6 bases, leaving 5 bases of the junction unmatched. Looked up from germline, CDR1 is SQVTM and CDR2 is ANQGSEA. For the CDR3, the DNA is TGCAGCGTCGCCGGGACTAGCGGGGACTACGAGCAGTACTTC. Translating gives CSVAGTSGDYEQYF.

The chain couples TRBV6-5 to TRBJ1-6, with TRBD1 identical over 8 bases. V was pared by 4 bases and J by 7 bases, with 3 bases of the junction left unmatched. CDR1 is MNHEY, CDR2 SVGAGI, per germline. The CDR3 is made up of 14 amino acids. The CDR3 DNA reads as TGTGCCAGCAGTTGGGACAGGTTAAATTCACCCCTCCACTTT. It is translated as CASSWDRLNSPLHF.

This sequence joins TRBV5-1 and TRBJ1-1; 9 nucleotides agree with TRBD1. CDR3 length: 15 amino acids. CDR1 SGHRS and CDR2 YFSETQ come from the germline V gene. The ends lost 2 bases at V and 13 bases at J; junction bases unmatched: 15. CDR3 region: CASSLIPGQGSSVFF. The CDR3 DNA is TGCGCCAGCAGCTTAATTCCGGGACAGGGCTCGAGTGTTTTCTTT. Full variable domain (remainder filled in from reference TRBV5-1 and TRBJ1-1): KAGVTQTPRYLIKTRGQQVTLSCSPISGHRSVSWYQQTPGQGLQFLFEYFSETQRNKGNFPGRFSGRQFSNSRSEMNVSTLELGDSALYLCASSLIPGQGSSVFFGQGTRLTVV.

The V and J genes are TRBV29-1 and TRBJ1-1; D remains ambiguous. CDR3 size: 12 residues. CDR1 is SQVTM and CDR2 is ANQGSEA in the germline V gene. Trimming shortened V by 4 bases and J by 4 bases, and 10 bases separated the two germline ends. CDR3 protein: CSVAGLSTEAFF. CDR3 bases: TGCAGCGTTGCAGGCCTCTCCACTGAAGCTTTCTTT.

In regard to this clone: Distinct nucleotide sequences in the sample also encode this CDR3. The V call is TRBV30, the J call TRBJ1-6; 8 bases match TRBD1. Germline CDR1 is GTSNPN and CDR2 is SVGIG (reference sequence). Trimming removed 7 bases from V and 13 bases from J; junction bases left unmatched: 6. The CDR3 totals 11 residues. CDR3 nucleotides: TGTGCCTACGACAGGGGATCGCCCCTCCACTTT. This sequence encodes CAYDRGSPLHF.

The table lists this clone with a few counts. The chain couples TRBV4-2 to TRBJ2-1, with 10 bases that match TRBD1. The J segment lost 0 bases and the V segment lost 3 bases, leaving 2 bases of the junction unmatched. Germline loops: CDR1 LGHNA, CDR2 YNFKEQ. The CDR3 spans 16 residues. CDR3 sequence reads: CASSQGDRGSYNEQFF. Written as DNA, the CDR3 is TGTGCCAGCAGCCAGGGGGACAGGGGCTCCTACAATGAGCAGTTCTTC.

CDR3 sequence: CASSEDTGLTQFF. The DNA for the CDR3 is TGTGCCAGCAGCGAAGATACAGGGTTAACACAGTTCTTC. The genes are TRBV12-3 or TRBV12-4 and TRBJ2-1; D possibly corresponds to TRBD1 (6 bases). V was clipped by 6 bases and J by 13 bases, with 19 bases between them. The CDR3 has 13 residues.

The DNA for the CDR3 is TGTGCCAGCAGCTTTTTCGATGAGCAGTTCTTC. Residues: CASSFFDEQFF. V is TRBV7-9 and J is TRBJ2-1; D is unclear. Germline V gene data show CDR1 as SEHNR and CDR2 as FQNEAQ (reference sequence). Trimming took off 3 bases at V and 8 bases at J, with 5 bases between the two ends. This CDR3 region has 11 residues.

For the CDR3, the DNA is TGCAGTGCCCGAGTCGGGGAGACCCAGTACTTC. Its translation is CSARVGETQYF. This chain connects TRBV20-1 to TRBJ2-5, with no clear D. The V gene lost 6 bases and the J gene lost 5 bases, with 10 bases spanning the gap. The CDR3 loop spans 11 amino acids. Germline V gene lookup returns CDR1 DFQATT and CDR2 SNEGSKA (reference sequence).

This clone was recorded once. Different DNA sequences within this sample yield the same CDR3. V is TRBV18 and J is TRBJ2-5; D is possibly TRBD2 (6 bases). V shed 3 bases and J shed 1 base, with 6 bases lying between them. This CDR3 region has 13 residues. The germline CDR1 and CDR2 sequences are KGHSH and LQKENI. CDR3 region: CASSPGGQETQYF. For the CDR3, the DNA is TGTGCCAGCTCACCCGGGGGCCAAGAGACCCAGTACTTC.

The genes are TRBV29-1 and TRBJ2-1; unclear D gene. Germline V CDR1 and CDR2: SQVTM, ANQGSEA. The V end was cut by 7 bases, the J end by 12 bases, with 13 bases between. This CDR3 comprises 10 residues. The CDR3 nucleotides are TGCAGCGCGGCCGGTTCGGTGCAGTTCTTC. It specifies CSAAGSVQFF.

The gene calls are TRBV28 and TRBJ2-7; D gene uncertain. CDR1 is MDHEN and CDR2 is SYDVKM in the germline V gene. The germline V and J ends were trimmed by 1 base and 0 bases, with 4 bases remaining between them. CDR3 length equals 13 residues. The CDR3: CASSLYTSYEQYF. The CDR3 nucleotides read TGTGCCAGCAGTTTATACACCTCCTACGAGCAGTACTTC. Looking up the rest from reference TRBV28 and TRBJ2-7 gives the full variable domain: DVKVTQSSRYLVKRTGEKVFLECVQDMDHENMFWYRQDPGLGLRLIYFSYDVKMKEKGDIPEGYSVSREKKERFSLILESASTNQTSMYLCASSLYTSYEQYFGPGTRLTVT.

The V gene is TRBV5-1, the J gene TRBJ1-5; D ambiguous. Trimming removed 0 bases at V and 6 bases at J, with 13 bases between. The CDR3 runs to 15 residues. Germline V gene data show CDR1 as SGHRS and CDR2 as YFSETQ. CDR3: CASSLGGQSFQPQHF. The CDR3 DNA reads TGCGCCAGCAGCTTGGGAGGGCAGTCGTTTCAGCCCCAGCATTTT. Complete variable domain (other parts from reference TRBV5-1 and TRBJ1-5): KAGVTQTPRYLIKTRGQQVTLSCSPISGHRSVSWYQQTPGQGLQFLFEYFSETQRNKGNFPGRFSGRQFSNSRSEMNVSTLELGDSALYLCASSLGGQSFQPQHFGDGTRLSIL.

The genes are TRBV7-9 and TRBJ2-1; D is possibly TRBD2 (6 bases). CDR3 length: 13 amino acids. The germline V gene has CDR1 SEHNR and CDR2 FQNEAQ (reference sequence). V was trimmed by 7 bases and J by 8 bases, leaving 15 bases between them. The CDR3 region is CASTPTSLDEQFF. As DNA, the CDR3 is TGTGCCAGCACCCCGACTAGTTTGGATGAGCAGTTCTTC.